This record covers a single T cell receptor beta chain. Carrying UMI labels, the TRB cDNA libraries were prepared through 5' RACE. TCRdb re-called the 5' RACE reads, yielding one record per CDR3 amino acid sequence without DNA. The table for this sample gives 130,000 or so distinct CDR3 sequences. The data belong to a study of CXCR3-negative and CXCR3-positive naive CD8 T cells. In germline, CDR1 is LNHDA, CDR2 SQIVND (reference sequence). This CDR3 is 12 amino acids long. The clonotype comes from a human donor in good health. Some clones in this sample may be carry-over from other donors' samples. V and J are TRBV19 and TRBJ2-1; TCRdb selects TRBD2, and the lack of DNA leaves this call unchecked. Sequencing was carried out using naive CXCR3- CD8+ T cells from blood. Sample subset: CD45RO-CCR7+CD27+CD95- naive CD8+ T cells lacking CXCR3 (TNR3-). The CDR3 protein is CASSAGGDEQFF.